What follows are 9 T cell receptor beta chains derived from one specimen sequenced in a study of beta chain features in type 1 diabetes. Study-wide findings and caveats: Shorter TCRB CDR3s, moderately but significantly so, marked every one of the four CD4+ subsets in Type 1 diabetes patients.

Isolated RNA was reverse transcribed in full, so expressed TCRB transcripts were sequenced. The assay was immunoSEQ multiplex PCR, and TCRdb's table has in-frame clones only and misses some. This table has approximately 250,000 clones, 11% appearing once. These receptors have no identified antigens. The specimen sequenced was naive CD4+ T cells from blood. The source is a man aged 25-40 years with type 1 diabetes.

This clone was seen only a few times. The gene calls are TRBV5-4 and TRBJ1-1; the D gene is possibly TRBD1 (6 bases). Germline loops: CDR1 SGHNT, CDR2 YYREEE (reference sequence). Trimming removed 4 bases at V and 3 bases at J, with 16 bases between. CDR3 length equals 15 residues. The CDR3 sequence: CASSPEEGVYTEAFF. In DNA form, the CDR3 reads TGTGCCAGCAGCCCTGAAGAGGGGGTGTACACTGAAGCTTTCTTT.

In nucleotides, the CDR3 is TGTGCCAGCAGCTTAGTTTGGGCTAGCGGGGGCCCGGGAGATACGCAGTATTTT. Encoded protein: CASSLVWASGGPGDTQYF. This chain uses TRBV7-2 with TRBJ2-3; 10 positions match TRBD2. This CDR3 has 18 amino acids. The germline CDR1 and CDR2 sequences are SGHTA and FQGNSA. V lost 1 base, J lost 5 bases, and 12 bases stayed unmatched. Full variable domain (missing parts from reference TRBV7-2 and TRBJ2-3): GAGVSQSPSNKVTEKGKDVELRCDPISGHTALYWYRQSLGQGLEFLIYFQGNSAPDKSGLPSDRFSAERTGGSVSTLTIQRTQQEDSAVYLCASSLVWASGGPGDTQYFGPGTRLTVL.

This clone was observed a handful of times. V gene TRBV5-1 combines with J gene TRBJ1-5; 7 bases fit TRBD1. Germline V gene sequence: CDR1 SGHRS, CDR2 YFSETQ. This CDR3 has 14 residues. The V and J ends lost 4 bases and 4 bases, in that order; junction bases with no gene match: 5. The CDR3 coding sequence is TGCGCCAGCAGCGGCGGGACAGAGAATCAGCCCCAGCATTTT. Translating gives CASSGGTENQPQHF.

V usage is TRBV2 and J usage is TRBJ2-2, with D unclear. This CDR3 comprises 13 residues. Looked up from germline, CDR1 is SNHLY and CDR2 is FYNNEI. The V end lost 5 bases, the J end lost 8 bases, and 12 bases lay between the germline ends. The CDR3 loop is CASSWLSSGELFF. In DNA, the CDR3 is TGTGCCAGCAGTTGGTTAAGCTCGGGGGAGCTGTTTTTT. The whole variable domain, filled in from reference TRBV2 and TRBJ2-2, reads EPEVTQTPSHQVTQMGQEVILRCVPISNHLYFYWYRQILGQKVEFLVSFYNNEISEKSEIFDDQFSVERPDGSNFTLKIRSTKLEDSAMYFCASSWLSSGELFFGEGSRLTVL.

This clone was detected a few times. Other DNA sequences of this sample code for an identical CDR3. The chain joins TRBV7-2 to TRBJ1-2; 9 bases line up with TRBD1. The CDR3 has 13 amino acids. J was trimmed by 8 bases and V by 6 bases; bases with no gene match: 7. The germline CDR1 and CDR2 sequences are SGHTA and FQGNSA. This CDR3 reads CASSPTGGGGYTF. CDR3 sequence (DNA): TGTGCCAGCAGTCCTACAGGGGGCGGGGGCTACACCTTC.

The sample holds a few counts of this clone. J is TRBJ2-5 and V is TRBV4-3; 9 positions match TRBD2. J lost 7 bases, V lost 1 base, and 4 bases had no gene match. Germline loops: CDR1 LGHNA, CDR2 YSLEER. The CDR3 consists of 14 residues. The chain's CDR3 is CASSQGGTSRTQYF. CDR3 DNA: TGCGCCAGCAGCCAAGGAGGGACTAGCAGGACCCAGTACTTC.

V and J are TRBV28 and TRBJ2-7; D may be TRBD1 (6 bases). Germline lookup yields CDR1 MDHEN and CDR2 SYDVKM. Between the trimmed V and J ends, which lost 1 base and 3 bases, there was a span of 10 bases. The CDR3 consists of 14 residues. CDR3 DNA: TGTGCCAGCAGTTTATATCAGGGACACTACGAGCAGTACTTC. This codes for CASSLYQGHYEQYF.

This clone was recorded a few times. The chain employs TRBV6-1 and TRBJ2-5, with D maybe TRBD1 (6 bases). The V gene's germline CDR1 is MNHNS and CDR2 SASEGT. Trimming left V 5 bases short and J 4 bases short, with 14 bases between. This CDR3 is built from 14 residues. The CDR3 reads CASSITGSGETQYF. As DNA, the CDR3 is TGTGCCAGCAGTATTACAGGGTCGGGAGAGACCCAGTACTTC.

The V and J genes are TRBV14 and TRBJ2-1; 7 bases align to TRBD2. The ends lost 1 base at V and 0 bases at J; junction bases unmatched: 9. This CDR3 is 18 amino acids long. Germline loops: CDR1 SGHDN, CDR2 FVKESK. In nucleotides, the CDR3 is TGTGCCAGCAGCCAAGTGGATTCGCGGGGGAGCTCCTACAATGAGCAGTTCTTC. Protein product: CASSQVDSRGSSYNEQFF.